Included here is one T cell receptor (beta chain) sequence, with context. Amplified TCR beta CDR3 regions derived from RNA transcripts. During a first-round RT-PCR of the TCR CDR3, the HTBI primer set was used. A single record per CDR3 protein comes from TCRdb applying MiXCR to the multiplex PCR reads. The data hold tens of thousands of distinct CDR3 sequences, with roughly 50% observed a single time. The data were taken from a study of T cells in Graves' hyperthyroidism and ophthalmopathy. Germline lookup yields CDR1 DFQATT and CDR2 SNEGSKA (reference sequence). The CDR3 length is 14 residues. V was clipped by 0 bases and J by 4 bases, with 12 bases between them. It was uncontrolled infection, other autoimmune disease, pregnancy or lactation that excluded patients.

The sequenced sample consisted of blood. V is TRBV20-1 and J is TRBJ2-5; the D gene is possibly TRBD2 (6 bases). This receptor was obtained from a woman aged 50 to 60 with Graves' hyperthyroidism that later progressed to Graves' ophthalmopathy. The DNA of the CDR3 is TGCAGTGCTAGAGACCCGAACGGGGGAGAGACCCAGTACTTC. This translates into CSARDPNGGETQYF.